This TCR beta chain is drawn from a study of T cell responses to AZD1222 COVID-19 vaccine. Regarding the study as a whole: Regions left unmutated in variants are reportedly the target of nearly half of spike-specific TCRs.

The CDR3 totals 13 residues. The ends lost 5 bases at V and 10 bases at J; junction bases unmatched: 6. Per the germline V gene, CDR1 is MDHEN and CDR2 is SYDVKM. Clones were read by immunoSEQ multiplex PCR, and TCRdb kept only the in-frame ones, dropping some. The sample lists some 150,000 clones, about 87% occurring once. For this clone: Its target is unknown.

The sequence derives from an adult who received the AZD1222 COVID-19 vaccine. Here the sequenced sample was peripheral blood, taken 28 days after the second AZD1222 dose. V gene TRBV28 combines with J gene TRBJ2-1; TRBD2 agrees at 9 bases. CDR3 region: CASSQIGLAEQFF. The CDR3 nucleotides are TGTGCCAGCAGTCAGATCGGACTAGCGGAGCAGTTCTTC.